A single T cell receptor (beta chain) is shown here with its context. Antigen specificity is unknown. Trimming left V 1 base short and J 7 bases short, with 10 bases between. CDR3 size: 13 residues. Clones were read by immunoSEQ multiplex PCR, and TCRdb kept only the in-frame ones, dropping some. The table has 130,000 to 150,000 clones, 85% to 95% seen once. This entry belongs to a study of T cell responses to AZD1222 COVID-19 vaccine. Whole-study results and caveats: Sampling that yielded the repertoires occurred only after the peak T cell response. CD4 TCRs associated with vaccination spanned spike, dominating at 160-218 and 743-854.

V gene TRBV12-3 or TRBV12-4 combines with J gene TRBJ1-1, with no clear D. The specimen was peripheral blood, collected after recovery from COVID-19. The source is an adult who had recovered from COVID-19. The CDR3 spells CASSLEVAGEAFF. CDR3 in DNA: TGTGCCAGCAGTTTAGAGGTGGCAGGTGAAGCTTTCTTT.